The 16 T cell receptor beta chains presented below share a single source sample, sequenced in a study of early T cells in non-severe SARS-CoV-2 infection. From the 5' RACE reads, TCRdb called clonotypes with MiXCR, one entry per CDR3 protein. The table has about 34,000 distinct CDR3 sequences, about 6.5% seen once. Sequenced input: whole blood. Receptors originate from an adult who was a healthcare worker with PCR-confirmed SARS-CoV-2 infection or an uninfected control (not recorded which).

The chain couples TRBV5-1 to TRBJ2-2; 10 bases are a match to TRBD2. With V trimmed by 5 bases and J by 0 bases, 4 bases remained unmatched. From germline, CDR1 is SGHRS and CDR2 YFSETQ. The CDR3 runs 16 residues. The CDR3 here is CASRPGLAANTGELFF. CDR3 bases: TGCGCCAGCAGGCCAGGACTAGCGGCGAACACCGGGGAGCTGTTTTTT.

This sequence joins TRBV7-2 and TRBJ2-1; 7 nucleotides agree with TRBD1. V was clipped by 5 bases and J by 5 bases; unmatched bases: 6. The CDR3 loop spans 14 amino acids. Germline CDR1 and CDR2: SGHTA and FQGNSA. CDR3 sequence reads: CASSAGGRHNEQFF. CDR3 nucleotides: TGTGCCAGCAGCGCAGGGGGACGTCACAATGAGCAGTTCTTC.

V and J are TRBV6-5 and TRBJ1-1, with 7 bases fitting TRBD1. The V and J ends lost 4 bases and 8 bases, in that order; junction bases with no gene match: 13. The CDR3 has 15 amino acids. Germline CDR1 and CDR2: MNHEY and SVGAGI. The CDR3: CASSFTTGTDKEAFF. The CDR3, as DNA: TGTGCCAGCAGTTTCACAACCGGGACAGATAAAGAAGCTTTCTTT.

This clonotype occurred many times. The chain links TRBV6-2 or TRBV6-3 to TRBJ2-3; perhaps TRBD1 as D (6 bases). This CDR3 is built from 15 residues. The germline gives CDR1 MNHEY, CDR2 SVGEGT. The V end lost 7 bases, the J end lost 2 bases, and 16 bases lay between the germline ends. The CDR3 DNA follows: TGTGCCAGCACCGAAAAAGACAGGTTCACAGATACGCAGTATTTT. Protein: CASTEKDRFTDTQYF.

There are many counts of this clonotype. J is TRBJ1-4 and V is TRBV5-5, with D maybe TRBD1 (5 bases). V shed 4 bases and J shed 0 bases, with 16 bases lying between them. The CDR3 has 17 residues. Germline loops: CDR1 SGHKS, CDR2 YYEKEE (reference sequence). The CDR3 sequence: CASSNPSGIATNEKLFF. CDR3 DNA sequence: TGTGCCAGCAGCAACCCTTCAGGGATTGCAACTAATGAAAAACTGTTTTTT.

The CDR3: CASRNRDLATNEKLFF. DNA of the CDR3: TGTGCCAGTAGAAACAGGGATTTGGCAACTAATGAAAAACTGTTTTTT. The chain carries TRBV19 and TRBJ1-4, with D possibly being TRBD1 (6 bases). CDR1 LNHDA and CDR2 SQIVND come from the germline V gene (reference sequence). Trimming took 6 bases from V and 0 from J, leaving 14 bases between them. The CDR3 consists of 16 residues.

This clonotype was counted many times. The rearrangement uses TRBV7-8 and TRBJ2-7, with D possibly TRBD2 on 6 matching bases. In germline, CDR1 is SGHVS, CDR2 FQNEAQ. The CDR3 loop spans 18 amino acids. V dropped 2 bases and J dropped 0 bases, with 20 bases sitting between them. The CDR3 DNA sequence: TGTGCCAGCAGCTTATCTCCACCCGGGACTCTGGCCTCCTACGAGCAGTACTTC. This encodes CASSLSPPGTLASYEQYF. The variable domain in full, completed from reference TRBV7-8 and TRBJ2-7, reads GAGVSQSPRYKVAKRGQDVALRCDPISGHVSLFWYQQALGQGPEFLTYFQNEAQLDKSGLPSDRFFAERPEGSVSTLKIQRTQQEDSAVYLCASSLSPPGTLASYEQYFGPGTRLTVT.

This clonotype has at least ten counts. The chain combines TRBV20-1 with TRBJ2-2, with 11 bases matching TRBD2. J was trimmed by 4 bases and V by 5 bases; bases with no gene match: 3. The CDR3 is 14 amino acids. CDR1 and CDR2 from the germline V gene are DFQATT and SNEGSKA (reference sequence). The CDR3, as DNA: TGCAGTGCTCGTCTAGCGGGGGGCACCGGGGAGCTGTTTTTT. This sequence encodes CSARLAGGTGELFF.

This clonotype has ten or more counts. The V gene is TRBV5-5, the J gene TRBJ2-3; D possibly corresponds to TRBD2 (5 bases). Germline V lookup: CDR1 SGHKS, CDR2 YYEKEE (reference sequence). The CDR3 is 14 amino acids. V gave up 2 bases and J gave up 2 bases, with 9 bases separating them. This CDR3 is CASSFGLTTDTQYF. DNA of the CDR3: TGTGCCAGCAGCTTCGGACTGACCACAGATACGCAGTATTTT.

The sample holds many counts of this clonotype. The chain carries TRBV9 and TRBJ2-3; TRBD2 matches 10 bases. Germline lookup yields CDR1 SGDLS and CDR2 YYNGEE. CDR3 length: 15 residues. V shed 3 bases and J 5 bases; nucleotides not matched to a gene: 6. The CDR3 region is CASSANLAGGDTQYF. CDR3 nucleotide sequence: TGTGCCAGCAGCGCGAACTTAGCGGGAGGAGATACGCAGTATTTT.

This clonotype has ten or more counts. This chain connects TRBV7-2 to TRBJ2-1; the match to TRBD1 covers 7 bases. Germline loops: CDR1 SGHTA, CDR2 FQGNSA. There are 16 residues in the CDR3. V lost 2 bases, J lost 0 bases, and 4 bases stayed unmatched. The CDR3 protein is CASSLRGQSSYNEQFF. In DNA form, the CDR3 reads TGTGCCAGCAGCTTAAGGGGACAGAGCTCCTACAATGAGCAGTTCTTC.

J is TRBJ1-2 and V is TRBV30; 9 bases line up with TRBD1. With 0 bases clipped from V and 6 bases from J, the junction kept 2 bases outside the gene matches. CDR3 length: 13 amino acids. Germline CDR1 and CDR2: GTSNPN and SVGIG (reference sequence). The CDR3 DNA reads as TGTGCCTGGAGTGTCGGACAGGGGAATGGCTACACCTTC. Translated, it gives CAWSVGQGNGYTF.

V usage is TRBV20-1 and J usage is TRBJ1-2; no definite D call. The germline V gene encodes CDR1 DFQATT and CDR2 SNEGSKA (reference sequence). This CDR3 is built from 15 residues. V was pared by 3 bases and J by 2 bases, with 16 bases between. In DNA form, the CDR3 reads TGCAGTGCTAGTTTCCCGGGAGGGTGGAACTATGGCTACACCTTC. As protein: CSASFPGGWNYGYTF.

This clonotype came up many times. The chain couples TRBV13 to TRBJ2-1, with 7 bases matching TRBD2. Looked up from germline, CDR1 is PRHDT and CDR2 is FYEKMQ (reference sequence). V lost 2 bases, J lost 6 bases, and 10 bases stayed unmatched. The CDR3 sequence is 16 residues long. As DNA, the CDR3 is TGTGCCAGCAGCTTACGGCAGACTAGCCCTCGCAATGAGCAGTTCTTC. Protein product: CASSLRQTSPRNEQFF.

This clonotype was counted ten times or more. The CDR3 DNA reads as TGCAGTGCTAGTCCGACAGCTCCGGGCTACACCTTC. This gives the protein CSASPTAPGYTF. V usage is TRBV20-1 and J usage is TRBJ1-2; D is perhaps TRBD1 (5 bases). Trimming stripped 3 bases from V and 8 bases from J, with 13 bases between. Germline V CDR1 and CDR2: DFQATT, SNEGSKA (reference sequence). This CDR3 is 12 amino acids long.

This clonotype was counted a few times. The rearrangement joins TRBV7-9 to TRBJ2-5; D is uncertain. This CDR3 region has 13 residues. The germline V and J ends were trimmed by 0 bases and 5 bases, with 7 bases remaining between them. The germline gives CDR1 SEHNR, CDR2 FQNEAQ (reference sequence). The CDR3 nucleotides read TGTGCCAGCAGCTTAGCAGGCTCGGAGACCCAGTACTTC. Translating gives CASSLAGSETQYF. The complete variable domain, with remaining parts taken from reference TRBV7-9 and TRBJ2-5, reads DTGVSQNPRHKITKRGQNVTFRCDPISEHNRLYWYRQTLGQGPEFLTYFQNEAQLEKSRLLSDRFSAERPKGSFSTLEIQRTEQGDSAMYLCASSLAGSETQYFGPGTRLLVL.